The rows below give T cell receptor beta chains drawn from one sample of a study of cytomegalovirus exposure and HLA in healthy donors. Profiling relied on immunoSEQ multiplex PCR, and the TCRdb table lists in-frame clones only, not all of them. The sample consists of 140,000 to 150,000 clones, approximately 88% of them appearing once. The sequenced sample consisted of PBMCs. The origin of the receptors is a middle-aged woman in good health and CMV-seronegative. The CDR3 runs from the conserved cysteine through the conserved F or W. A D gene is named only where the DNA matches it firmly. For some rows the clone size is stated as once, few or many, or as a class when expanded; others skip it.

J gene | V gene | D gene | clone size | CDR3 protein | CDR3 DNA
TRBJ2-7 | TRBV5-1 | - | - | CASSLVGGGALEQYF | TGCGCCAGCAGCTTGGTAGGGGGAGGGGCCCTCGAGCAGTACTTC
TRBJ1-5 | TRBV5-4 | - | - | CASSPGGESNQPQHF | TGTGCCAGCAGCCCTGGGGGGGAAAGCAATCAGCCCCAGCATTTT
TRBJ2-7 | TRBV7-9 | TRBD2 | few | CASSPGLAGVYEQYF | TGTGCCAGCAGCCCCGGACTAGCGGGAGTCTACGAGCAGTACTTC
TRBJ2-4 | TRBV27 | TRBD2 | - | CASTQLAGGPLNIQYF | TGTGCCAGCACACAACTAGCGGGAGGGCCTTTGAACATTCAGTACTTC
TRBJ1-1 | TRBV7-9 | - | - | CSSSSQGNTEAFF | TGTTCCAGCAGTTCACAGGGGAACACTGAAGCTTTCTTT
TRBJ1-1 | TRBV11-1 | TRBD1 | - | CASSRDRGTEAFF | TGTGCCAGCAGCCGGGACAGGGGAACTGAAGCTTTCTTT
TRBJ2-2 | TRBV19 | TRBD1 | once | CASIGIRGQGTGELFF | TGTGCCAGTATAGGGATCAGGGGGCAAGGCACCGGGGAGCTGTTTTTT
TRBJ2-1 | TRBV5-1 | TRBD1 | - | CASSRTGPGDNEQFF | TGCGCCAGCAGCCGGACAGGGCCAGGGGACAATGAGCAGTTCTTC
TRBJ2-1 | TRBV9 | TRBD2 | - | CASGPPSSGGYNEQFF | TGTGCCAGCGGGCCCCCTTCTAGCGGAGGTTACAATGAGCAGTTCTTC
TRBJ1-6 | TRBV27 | TRBD1 | - | CASSGTGKPLHF | TGTGCCAGCAGCGGGACAGGGAAACCCCTCCACTTT
TRBJ1-2 | TRBV27 | - | - | CATSPLGGADGYTF | TGTGCCACCTCCCCCTTGGGGGGGGCTGATGGCTACACCTTC
TRBJ2-1 | TRBV7-9 | TRBD2 | - | CASSTGTSGVSEQFF | TGTGCCAGCAGCACCGGGACTAGCGGGGTCAGCGAGCAGTTCTTC
TRBJ1-3 | TRBV6-5 | TRBD1 | - | CASSSADRAGNTIYF | TGTGCCAGCAGTTCCGCGGACAGGGCCGGAAACACCATATATTTT
TRBJ2-2 | TRBV6-1 | - | - | CASSEARDTGELFF | TGTGCCAGCAGTGAAGCGCGGGACACCGGGGAGCTGTTTTTT
TRBJ2-2 | TRBV7-8 | TRBD2 | - | CASSLLAGGRTGELFF | TGTGCCAGCAGCTTATTGGCGGGAGGGAGGACCGGGGAGCTGTTTTTT
TRBJ1-1 | TRBV6-4 | - | - | CASSDLVGGRIKAFF | TGTGCCAGCAGTGACCTGGTTGGGGGCCGTATTAAAGCTTTCTTT
TRBJ2-3 | TRBV7-6 | TRBD2 | - | CASSPIAGGATDTQYF | TGTGCCAGCAGCCCCATAGCGGGAGGAGCCACAGATACGCAGTATTTT
TRBJ2-6 | TRBV6-7 | - | - | CASSTNHSGDASSGANVLTF | TGTGCCAGCAGTACCAACCACTCCGGGGATGCAAGCTCTGGGGCCAACGTCCTGACTTTC
TRBJ2-3 | TRBV7-9 | TRBD1 | once | CASSRTGVPDTQYF | TGTGCCAGCAGTAGAACAGGGGTTCCAGATACGCAGTATTTT
TRBJ2-2 | TRBV5-1 | TRBD1 | - | CASSPDRGNTGELFF | TGCGCCAGCAGTCCGGACAGGGGCAACACCGGGGAGCTGTTTTTT
TRBJ2-1 | TRBV21-1 | - | - | CASSNETSGDHNEQFF | TGTGCCAGCAGCAATGAGACTAGCGGGGATCACAATGAGCAGTTCTTC
TRBJ2-3 | TRBV6-1 | TRBD2 | - | CASKASGGTDTQYF | TGTGCCAGCAAGGCTAGCGGTGGGACAGATACGCAGTATTTT
TRBJ2-1 | TRBV7-9 | - | few | CASSFSGGFNEQFF | TGTGCCAGCAGCTTTAGCGGAGGATTCAATGAGCAGTTCTTC
TRBJ2-3 | TRBV7-9 | TRBD2 | - | CASSLVGPSGLAGGDTQYF | TGTGCCAGCAGCTTAGTCGGCCCCTCGGGACTAGCGGGCGGGGATACGCAGTATTTT
TRBJ2-7 | TRBV10-1 | - | - | CASSERGLHEQYF | TGCGCCAGCAGTGAGAGGGGACTCCACGAGCAGTACTTC
TRBJ1-1 | TRBV5-1 | - | - | CASTGGLNTEAFF | TGCGCCAGCACAGGAGGTCTGAACACTGAAGCTTTCTTT
TRBJ2-1 | TRBV6-4 | - | once | CASSDSRIGDEQFF | TGTGCCAGCAGTGACTCCCGTATAGGGGATGAGCAGTTCTTC
TRBJ1-1 | TRBV6-5 | - | - | CASTDRTNTEAFF | TGTGCCAGCACCGACAGGACTAACACTGAAGCTTTCTTT
TRBJ2-2 | TRBV2 | TRBD2 | - | CASSGYSGSSGELFF | TGTGCCAGCAGTGGATATAGCGGGAGTTCCGGGGAGCTGTTTTTT
TRBJ2-5 | TRBV27 | TRBD1 | - | CASRVAGGWETQYF | TGTGCCAGCAGAGTTGCAGGGGGCTGGGAGACCCAGTACTTC
TRBJ2-7 | TRBV27 | - | - | CASSPGTLGNEQYF | TGTGCCAGCAGTCCCGGGACACTTGGGAACGAGCAGTACTTC
TRBJ2-1 | TRBV6-6 | TRBD2 | - | CASSYNGGYEQFF | TGTGCCAGCAGTTACAACGGGGGGTATGAGCAGTTCTTC
TRBJ1-1 | TRBV23-1 | - | few | CASSHIPGRTSEAFF | TGCGCCAGCAGTCACATCCCCGGACGGACTTCTGAAGCTTTCTTT
TRBJ1-3 | TRBV6-1 | - | - | CASSDILGNTIYF | TGTGCCAGCAGCGACATTCTTGGAAACACCATATATTTT
TRBJ2-1 | TRBV11-1 | - | - | CASSDTTIQGQFF | TGTGCCAGCAGCGATACTACGATACAAGGGCAGTTCTTC
TRBJ2-7 | TRBV2 | TRBD1 | - | CASIRQGLGEQYF | TGTGCCAGCATTAGACAGGGCTTGGGCGAGCAGTACTTC
TRBJ2-7 | TRBV29-1 | - | once | CSVGAGGYEQYF | TGCAGCGTTGGGGCAGGGGGGTACGAGCAGTACTTC
TRBJ1-2 | TRBV7-9 | - | - | CSSSRGGYGYTF | TGTTCCAGCAGCCGCGGCGGCTATGGCTACACCTTC
TRBJ2-2 | TRBV5-1 | - | - | CASSLQGGTGELFF | TGCGCCAGCAGCTTGCAGGGAGGCACCGGGGAGCTGTTTTTT
TRBJ2-1 | TRBV29-1 | - | - | CSVEDRVGAGGFYNEQFF | TGCAGCGTTGAAGATCGAGTAGGAGCGGGTGGTTTCTACAATGAGCAGTTCTTC
TRBJ1-2 | TRBV6-1 | TRBD1 | - | CASSLGQDYTF | TGTGCCAGCAGTTTAGGACAGGACTACACCTTC
TRBJ1-6 | TRBV11-3 | TRBD1 | - | CASSQTGTGKSPLHF | TGTGCCAGCAGCCAAACCGGGACAGGGAAATCACCCCTCCACTTT
TRBJ1-1 | TRBV9 | - | - | CVSSVEGGRTEAFF | TGTGTCAGCAGCGTAGAGGGGGGGCGCACTGAAGCTTTCTTT
TRBJ2-5 | TRBV2 | - | - | CASSEALLAQETQYF | TGTGCCAGCAGTGAAGCGCTTTTGGCCCAAGAGACCCAGTACTTC
TRBJ2-3 | TRBV7-7 | TRBD2 | - | CASSSGTTVRGDTQYF | TGTGCCAGCAGTTCGGGGACTACTGTGCGTGGGGATACGCAGTATTTT
TRBJ2-7 | TRBV7-9 | - | - | CASSLVGEASYEQYF | TGTGCCAGCAGCTTAGTTGGGGAGGCGTCCTACGAGCAGTACTTC
TRBJ2-2 | TRBV7-3 | TRBD2 | - | CASSPTSGRGITGELFF | TGTGCCAGCAGCCCTACTAGCGGGAGAGGGATAACCGGGGAGCTGTTTTTT
TRBJ2-7 | TRBV7-9 | - | - | CASSLTDYEQYF | TGTGCCAGCAGCTTAACTGACTACGAGCAGTACTTC
TRBJ2-3 | TRBV7-2 | TRBD2 | - | CASSFGGAGGAADTQYF | TGTGCCAGCAGCTTTGGGGGGGCGGGAGGCGCGGCAGATACGCAGTATTTT
TRBJ2-2 | TRBV5-1 | TRBD2 | few | CASSFGGGNTGELFF | TGCGCCAGCAGCTTCGGCGGGGGGAACACCGGGGAGCTGTTTTTT
TRBJ2-7 | TRBV6-5 | - | - | CASKNSVGGVEQYF | TGTGCCAGCAAAAATAGCGTTGGAGGGGTGGAGCAGTACTTC
TRBJ2-7 | TRBV19 | - | - | CASSSPFSEQYF | TGTGCCAGTAGTTCCCCCTTCTCTGAGCAGTACTTC
TRBJ2-2 | TRBV30 | - | - | CAWIRDFNTGELFF | TGTGCCTGGATTCGGGACTTCAACACCGGGGAGCTGTTTTTT
TRBJ2-7 | TRBV20-1 | TRBD1 | - | CSAYRDRVNF | TGCAGTGCTTACCGGGACAGGGTAAACTTC
TRBJ1-2 | TRBV29-1 | TRBD1 | - | CSVGPGQGAYGYTF | TGCAGCGTGGGACCGGGGCAGGGGGCATACGGCTACACCTTC
TRBJ2-7 | TRBV11-2 | - | - | CASSLGGLLGEQYF | TGTGCCAGCAGCTTAGGAGGGTTGCTCGGCGAGCAGTACTTC
TRBJ2-3 | TRBV4-2 | TRBD1 | - | CASSQERDRADTQYF | TGTGCCAGCAGCCAAGAAAGAGACAGGGCAGATACGCAGTATTTT
TRBJ2-7 | TRBV5-1 | TRBD2 | once | CASSESGRIFYEQYF | TGCGCCAGCAGCGAGAGCGGGAGGATTTTCTACGAGCAGTACTTC
TRBJ1-1 | TRBV6-4 | TRBD1 | - | CATSRDRNTEAFF | TGTGCCACTTCCCGGGACAGGAACACTGAAGCTTTCTTT
TRBJ1-2 | TRBV28 | - | - | CASIAGNYGYTF | TGTGCCAGCATAGCAGGGAACTATGGCTACACCTTC